The rows below give T cell receptor beta chains drawn from one sample of a study of blood T cells in healthy people across ages. One entry per CDR3 protein, called by TCRdb with MiXCR from the 5' RACE reads. The sample lists 450,000 to 600,000 distinct CDR3 sequences, around 27% occurring once. These same data were also listed under a study on T cells of mothers and their children.

Sample: blood. The receptors derive from a boy aged 2 to 10 in good health. Both conserved end residues are part of each CDR3. Fields, in order: clone size, D gene, J gene, V gene, CDR3 DNA, CDR3 protein. A D gene is named only where the DNA matches it firmly. Clone size is stated in some rows and not others, as once, few, many or a class when expanded.

>few|-|TRBJ1-4|TRBV7-9
TGTGCCAGCAGCTACCCCGACAGCGGGAATGAAAAACTGTTTTTT
CASSYPDSGNEKLFF
>-|TRBD2|TRBJ2-3|TRBV6-1
TGTGCCAGCAGTCGACGGACCCCCGGGGGGACAGATACGCAGTATTTT
CASSRRTPGGTDTQYF
>-|TRBD2|TRBJ2-7|TRBV27
TGTGCCAGCAGTCCAGGGACTAGAGTATCCTACGAGCAGTACTTC
CASSPGTRVSYEQYF
>-|-|TRBJ2-1|TRBV27
TGTGCCAGCAGTCCACTACATCCCAGGACGAGGAACGGCTCCTACAATGAGCAGTTCTTC
CASSPLHPRTRNGSYNEQFF
>once|TRBD2|TRBJ2-2|TRBV11-2
TGTGCCAGCAGCCGTATGGGCGGGGGGGCCTCCGGGGAGCTGTTTTTT
CASSRMGGGASGELFF
>few|-|TRBJ1-3|TRBV7-2
TGTGCCAGCAGCTTACAGGGGCCCAGCTCTGGAAACACCATATATTTT
CASSLQGPSSGNTIYF
>-|-|TRBJ2-7|TRBV12-3/TRBV12-4
TGTGCCAGCAGTTTATATTCGGGCTACGAGCAGTACTTC
CASSLYSGYEQYF
>once|-|TRBJ2-3|TRBV2
TGTGCCAGCAGGCGGGCGTTGAGCACAGATACGCAGTATTTT
CASRRALSTDTQYF
>many|TRBD2|TRBJ2-1|TRBV4-2
TGTGCCAGCAGCCAACTAGCGGGAGGGAACAATGAGCAGTTCTTC
CASSQLAGGNNEQFF
>few|TRBD1|TRBJ1-1|TRBV12-3/TRBV12-4
TGTGCCAGCAGGGGGAGGGGGCGGCACACTGAAGCTTTCTTT
CASRGRGRHTEAFF
>-|TRBD2|TRBJ2-4|TRBV6-5
TGTGCCAGCAGTTACAGCGGGAGCTGGGACATTCAGTACTTC
CASSYSGSWDIQYF
>-|-|TRBJ1-4|TRBV4-2
TGTGCCAGCAGCCAAGAGCCCAGGGGCCGTGAAAAACTGTTTTTT
CASSQEPRGREKLFF
>-|-|TRBJ2-5|TRBV7-9
TGTGCCAGCAGCTCCGGGACTGTCCAGCAGACCCAGTACTTC
CASSSGTVQQTQYF
>many|-|TRBJ2-5|TRBV20-1
TGCAGTGCTAGAGACTACCAAGAGACCCAGTACTTC
CSARDYQETQYF
>many|-|TRBJ2-7|TRBV7-2
TGTGCCAGCAGTCTCTCCTACGAGCAGTACTTC
CASSLSYEQYF
>-|-|TRBJ1-2|TRBV3-1
TGTGCCAGCAGCCAAGATGGTTACTATGGCTACACCTTC
CASSQDGYYGYTF
>-|TRBD2|TRBJ2-5|TRBV12-3/TRBV12-4
TGTGCCAGCAGCCGACTAGCGGGGGGCTCTGAGACCCAGTACTTC
CASSRLAGGSETQYF
>-|TRBD1|TRBJ1-1|TRBV27
TGTGCCAGCAGATATAAGGGGGCTGACACTGAAGCTTTCTTT
CASRYKGADTEAFF
>many|TRBD2|TRBJ2-5|TRBV30
TGTGCCTGGAGTTCGGGGGGAGAGACCCAGTACTTC
CAWSSGGETQYF
>-|-|TRBJ1-2|TRBV29-1
TGCAGCGTTGTGGGGGCGCCCATCTATGGCTACACCTTC
CSVVGAPIYGYTF
>-|TRBD2|TRBJ2-7|TRBV3-1
TGTGCCAGCAGCCCACTAGCGGGCTACGAGCAGTACTTC
CASSPLAGYEQYF
>-|-|TRBJ1-2|TRBV18
TGTGCCAGCTCACTTGGGGGGGGCCAAGGCTACACCTTC
CASSLGGGQGYTF
>-|TRBD1|TRBJ2-7|TRBV7-9
TGTGCCAGCAGCTTAAGGGACAGGGGCGGCGAGCAGTACTTC
CASSLRDRGGEQYF
>few|TRBD1|TRBJ2-5|TRBV10-3
TGTGCCACCGGTAGGACAGGGGGCCCCTTCAAGTCAGAGACCCAGTACTTC
CATGRTGGPFKSETQYF
>-|-|TRBJ1-2|TRBV29-1
TGCAGCGCTGTATCGGAAAACTATGGCTACACCTTC
CSAVSENYGYTF
>-|-|TRBJ2-1|TRBV6-1
TGTGCCAGCAGGAGCGACAGTTACAATGAGCAGTTCTTC
CASRSDSYNEQFF
>few|-|TRBJ2-1|TRBV11-2
TGTGCCAGCAGCTTAGTGGCGGGAACCTACAATGAGCAGTTCTTC
CASSLVAGTYNEQFF
>-|-|TRBJ2-3|TRBV27
TGTGCCAGCAGTCTCCCACGCACAGATACGCAGTATTTT
CASSLPRTDTQYF
>few|-|TRBJ2-5|TRBV5-1
TGCGCCAGCAGCTTGGTGGCGCCTCTACAAGAGACCCAGTACTTC
CASSLVAPLQETQYF
>few|TRBD2|TRBJ2-5|TRBV12-3/TRBV12-4
TGTGCCAGCAGTGTTAGCGGGAGTCGATATGAGACCCAGTACTTC
CASSVSGSRYETQYF
>-|TRBD1|TRBJ1-2|TRBV6-5
TGTGCCAGCAGTCCCACCGGGACAGTCTATGGCTACACCTTC
CASSPTGTVYGYTF
>few|TRBD2|TRBJ2-7|TRBV12-3/TRBV12-4
TGTGCCAGCAGTCTCCAGCGTATTCAGGCGACTAGCGGGATGAGGGCTATGGAGCAGTACTTC
CASSLQRIQATSGMRAMEQYF
>-|-|TRBJ2-7|TRBV20-1
TGCAGTGCTAGTGTAAGGGGTTTGGTCTACGAGCAGTACTTC
CSASVRGLVYEQYF
>few|TRBD2|TRBJ2-4|TRBV7-2
TGTGCCAGCAGCTTAAGTGCGGGGGGGGCCGCCAAAAACATTCAGTACTTC
CASSLSAGGAAKNIQYF
>-|-|TRBJ2-5|TRBV5-6
TGTGCCAGCAGCTCCTTCGCGGGGGAGACCCAGTACTTC
CASSSFAGETQYF
>-|-|TRBJ2-5|TRBV5-1
TGCGCCAGCAGCGGGACGGCGGGGCAAGAGACCCAGTACTTC
CASSGTAGQETQYF
>few|TRBD1|TRBJ2-6|TRBV3-1
TGTGCCAGCAGAAAAACCGGGACAGGCTCTGGGGCCAACGTCCTGACTTTC
CASRKTGTGSGANVLTF
>-|-|TRBJ1-5|TRBV10-3
TGTGCCATCAGTGAGTCAGGGCAGGGTGACCCCCAGCATTTT
CAISESGQGDPQHF
>-|-|TRBJ1-6|TRBV9
TGTGCCAGCAGCGCAGCAGGGCGCAATGTTGATTCACCCCTCCACTTT
CASSAAGRNVDSPLHF
>many|-|TRBJ1-1|TRBV20-1
TGCAGTGGTAGAGGGGTAGGAGAAGCTTTCTTT
CSGRGVGEAFF
>few|TRBD2|TRBJ2-5|TRBV20-1
TGCAGTGCTAGGGCCGGGCTAGCGGGAGAACACGGAGAGACCCAGTACTTC
CSARAGLAGEHGETQYF
>-|TRBD1|TRBJ2-7|TRBV28
TGTGCCAGCATCTCAGGGGGCAGGATCGACGAGCAGTACTTC
CASISGGRIDEQYF
>-|-|TRBJ2-2|TRBV11-2
TGTGCCAGCAGCTTGACCACGGGTATAGGGGAGCTGTTTTTT
CASSLTTGIGELFF
>-|-|TRBJ1-5|TRBV6-2/TRBV6-3
TGTGCCAGCAGCTGGGGGGTCAATCAGCCCCAGCATTTT
CASSWGVNQPQHF